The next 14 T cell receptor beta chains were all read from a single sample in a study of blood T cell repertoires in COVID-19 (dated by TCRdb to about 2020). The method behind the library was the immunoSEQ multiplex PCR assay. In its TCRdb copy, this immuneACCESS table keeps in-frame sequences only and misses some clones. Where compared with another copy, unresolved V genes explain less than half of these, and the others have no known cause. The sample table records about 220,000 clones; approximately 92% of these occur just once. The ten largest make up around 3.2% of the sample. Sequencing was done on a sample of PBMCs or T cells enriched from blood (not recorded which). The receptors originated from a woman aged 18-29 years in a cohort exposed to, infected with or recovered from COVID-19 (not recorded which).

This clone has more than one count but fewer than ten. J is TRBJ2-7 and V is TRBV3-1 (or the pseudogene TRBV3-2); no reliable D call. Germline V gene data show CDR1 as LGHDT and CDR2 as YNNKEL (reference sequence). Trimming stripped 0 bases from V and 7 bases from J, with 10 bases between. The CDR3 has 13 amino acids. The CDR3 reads CASSQDQVREQYF. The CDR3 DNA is TGTGCCAGCAGCCAAGATCAAGTACGGGAGCAGTACTTC.

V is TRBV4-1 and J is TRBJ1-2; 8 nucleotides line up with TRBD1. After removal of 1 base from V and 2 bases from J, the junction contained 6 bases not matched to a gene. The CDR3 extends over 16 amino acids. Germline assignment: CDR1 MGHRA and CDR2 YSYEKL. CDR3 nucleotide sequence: TGCGCCAGCAGCCAAGCGGTGGCAGGGGGCAACTATGGCTACACCTTC. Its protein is CASSQAVAGGNYGYTF.

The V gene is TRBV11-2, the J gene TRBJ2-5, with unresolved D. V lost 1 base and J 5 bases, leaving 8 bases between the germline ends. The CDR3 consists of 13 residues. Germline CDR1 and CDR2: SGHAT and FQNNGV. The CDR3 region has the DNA TGTGCCAGCAGCTTAGTTTTATCGGAGACCCAGTACTTC. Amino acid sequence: CASSLVLSETQYF.

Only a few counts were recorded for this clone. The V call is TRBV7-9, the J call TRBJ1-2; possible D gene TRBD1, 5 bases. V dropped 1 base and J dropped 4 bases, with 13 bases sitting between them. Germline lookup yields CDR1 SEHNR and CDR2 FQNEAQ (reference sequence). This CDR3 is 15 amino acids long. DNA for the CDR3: TGTGCCAGCAGCTTAGAGGGGCTCGGCTCCTATGGCTACACCTTC. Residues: CASSLEGLGSYGYTF.

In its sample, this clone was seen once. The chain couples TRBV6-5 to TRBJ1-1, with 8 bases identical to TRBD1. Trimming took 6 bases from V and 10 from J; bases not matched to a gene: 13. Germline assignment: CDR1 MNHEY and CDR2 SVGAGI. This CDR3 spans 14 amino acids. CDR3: CASRTAGQGARAFF. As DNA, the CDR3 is TGTGCCAGCAGAACGGCCGGGCAGGGGGCGCGAGCTTTCTTT.

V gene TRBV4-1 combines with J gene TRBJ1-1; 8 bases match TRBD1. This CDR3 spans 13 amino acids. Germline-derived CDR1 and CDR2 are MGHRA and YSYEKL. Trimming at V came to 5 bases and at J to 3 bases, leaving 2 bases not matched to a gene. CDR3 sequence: CASSATGDTEAFF. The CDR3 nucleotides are TGCGCCAGCAGCGCGACAGGGGACACTGAAGCTTTCTTT.

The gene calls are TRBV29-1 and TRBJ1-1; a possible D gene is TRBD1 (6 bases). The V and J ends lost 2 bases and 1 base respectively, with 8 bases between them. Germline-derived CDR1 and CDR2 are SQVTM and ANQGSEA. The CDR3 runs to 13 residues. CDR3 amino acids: CSVERQANTEAFF. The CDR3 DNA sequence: TGCAGCGTTGAAAGACAGGCGAACACTGAAGCTTTCTTT.

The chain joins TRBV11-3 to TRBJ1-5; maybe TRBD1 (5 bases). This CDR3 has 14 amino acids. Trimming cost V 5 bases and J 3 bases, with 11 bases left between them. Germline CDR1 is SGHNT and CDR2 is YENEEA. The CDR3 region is CASSPGGSNQPQHF. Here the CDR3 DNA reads TGTGCCAGCAGCCCGGGGGGGTCCAATCAGCCCCAGCATTTT.

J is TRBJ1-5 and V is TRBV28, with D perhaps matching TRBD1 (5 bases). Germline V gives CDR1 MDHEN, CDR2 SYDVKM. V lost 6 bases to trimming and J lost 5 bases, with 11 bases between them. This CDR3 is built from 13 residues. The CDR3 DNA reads TGTGCCAGCAGGCGAGGGGAGGATCAGCCCCAGCATTTT. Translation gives CASRRGEDQPQHF.

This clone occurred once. CDR3 nucleotides: TGTGCCAGCAGTTTTAGCCAGGGTACAGATACGCAGTATTTT. It translates to CASSFSQGTDTQYF. The chain has TRBV28 and TRBJ2-3; D is possibly TRBD1 (5 bases). This CDR3 region has 14 residues. The germline V gene encodes CDR1 MDHEN and CDR2 SYDVKM. With 3 bases removed from V and 3 bases from J, the gap between germline ends came to 10 bases.

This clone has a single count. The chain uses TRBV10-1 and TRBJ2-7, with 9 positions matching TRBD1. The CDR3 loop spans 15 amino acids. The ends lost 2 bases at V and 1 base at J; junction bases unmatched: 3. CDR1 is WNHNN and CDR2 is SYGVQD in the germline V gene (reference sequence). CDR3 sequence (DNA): TGCGCCAGCAGTGAGGGGGGGACAGGGTCCTACGAGCAGTACTTC. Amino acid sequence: CASSEGGTGSYEQYF.

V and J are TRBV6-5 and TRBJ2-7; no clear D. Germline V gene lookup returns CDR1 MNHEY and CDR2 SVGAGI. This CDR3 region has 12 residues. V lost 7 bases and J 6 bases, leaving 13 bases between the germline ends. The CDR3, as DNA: TGTGCCAGCATGCTAGGTCGTGGCGAGCAGTACTTC. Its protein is CASMLGRGEQYF.

The CDR3 DNA sequence: TGCGCCAGCAGCCACAACGGGGTACGAGGGGAAGCTTTCTTT. Residues: CASSHNGVRGEAFF. The chain uses TRBV4-1 and TRBJ1-1, with no clear D. There are 14 residues in the CDR3. The V end lost 3 bases, the J end lost 8 bases, and 16 bases lay between the germline ends. CDR1 and CDR2 (germline): MGHRA, YSYEKL.

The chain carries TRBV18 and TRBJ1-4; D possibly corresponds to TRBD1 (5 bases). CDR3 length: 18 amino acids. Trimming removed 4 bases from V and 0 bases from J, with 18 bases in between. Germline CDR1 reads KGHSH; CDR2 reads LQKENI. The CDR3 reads CASSRKPLTVSTNEKLFF. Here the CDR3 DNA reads TGTGCCAGCTCACGGAAACCATTGACAGTCTCAACTAATGAAAAACTGTTTTTT.